The 19 T cell receptor beta chains presented below share a single source sample, sequenced in a study of cytomegalovirus exposure and HLA in healthy donors. Primers included in the PCR were 60 Vbeta and 13 Jbeta primers. Generated by immunoSEQ multiplex PCR, the TCRdb table keeps only in-frame clones and is missing some. The sample consists of tens of thousands of clones, nearly 80% of them appearing once. Input material: PBMCs. The receptors originated from a woman aged 40 to 50 in good health and CMV-seropositive.

This clone was observed a single time. This chain joins TRBV28 and TRBJ1-3; D gene ambiguous. From germline, CDR1 is MDHEN and CDR2 SYDVKM. Trimming removed 5 bases from V and 0 bases from J, with 8 bases in between. The CDR3 is 14 amino acids. As DNA, the CDR3 is TGTGCCAGCAGTGGCCGCGGCTCTGGAAACACCATATATTTT. It is translated as CASSGRGSGNTIYF.

This sequence joins TRBV6-6 and TRBJ1-6; the match to TRBD1 covers 8 bases. Losses at the gene ends were 5 bases for V and 5 bases for J; bases not matched to a gene: 2. There are 14 residues in the CDR3. CDR1 is MNHNY and CDR2 is SVGAGI in the germline V gene (reference sequence). CDR3 residues: CASSATGDNSPLHF. Written as DNA, the CDR3 is TGTGCCAGCAGTGCGACAGGGGATAATTCACCCCTCCACTTT.

The chain combines TRBV7-3 with TRBJ2-3; 14 bases align to TRBD2. This CDR3 region has 18 residues. V shed 1 base, J shed 2 bases, and the junction held 5 bases outside the gene matches. Germline CDR1 is SGHTA and CDR2 is FQGTGA. CDR3: CASSLMRTSGGITDTQYF. CDR3 coding DNA: TGTGCCAGCAGCTTAATGAGGACTAGCGGGGGGATCACAGATACGCAGTATTTT. Looking up the rest from reference TRBV7-3 and TRBJ2-3 gives the full variable domain: GAGVSQTPSNKVTEKGKYVELRCDPISGHTALYWYRQSLGQGPEFLIYFQGTGAADDSGLPNDRFFAVRPEGSVSTLKIQRTERGDSAVYLCASSLMRTSGGITDTQYFGPGTRLTVL.

This clone was seen once. This chain uses TRBV19 with TRBJ2-2; D remains ambiguous. The CDR3 length is 13 residues. In germline, CDR1 is LNHDA, CDR2 SQIVND (reference sequence). Trimming removed 8 bases from V and 0 bases from J, with 7 bases in between. CDR3 amino acids: CASSRSNTGELFF. The CDR3 nucleotides read TGTGCCAGTTCGCGTTCGAACACCGGGGAGCTGTTTTTT.

J is TRBJ1-5 and V is TRBV18; D unresolved. V was trimmed by 2 bases and J by 8 bases, leaving 7 bases between them. CDR1 and CDR2 from the germline V gene are KGHSH and LQKENI. This CDR3 spans 12 amino acids. CDR3 sequence: CASSPTVKPQHF. For the CDR3, the DNA is TGTGCCAGCTCACCAACGGTCAAGCCCCAGCATTTT. The full variable domain, its missing parts supplied by reference TRBV18 and TRBJ1-5, is NAGVMQNPRHLVRRRGQEARLRCSPMKGHSHVYWYRQLPEEGLKFMVYLQKENIIDESGMPKERFSAEFPKEGPSILRIQQVVRGDSAAYFCASSPTVKPQHFGDGTRLSIL.

V usage is TRBV7-9 and J usage is TRBJ2-7; 7 nucleotides align to TRBD2. CDR1 and CDR2 from the germline V gene are SEHNR and FQNEAQ (reference sequence). V dropped 6 bases and J dropped 0; count of bases not matched to a gene: 8. The CDR3 totals 15 residues. CDR3 region: CASSSSGVSSYEQYF. The CDR3, as DNA: TGTGCCAGCAGTTCCAGCGGGGTTAGCTCCTACGAGCAGTACTTC.

This clone was counted between two and nine times. The CDR3 sequence: CASSEDRQSSRPQHF. Written as DNA, the CDR3 is TGTGCCAGCAGTGAAGACCGACAGTCCTCTAGGCCCCAGCATTTT. V gene TRBV6-1 combines with J gene TRBJ1-5; tentative D call: TRBD1 (5 bases). This CDR3 comprises 15 residues. From germline, CDR1 is MNHNS and CDR2 SASEGT. Trimming removed 1 base at V and 9 bases at J, with 16 bases between.

As concerns this clone: A much larger clone differs from this one at a single base, so this may be a read error. The sample carries other DNA sequences with the same CDR3. The chain has TRBV7-9 and TRBJ2-7, with 8 bases matching TRBD1. This CDR3 region has 14 residues. The V gene end was trimmed by 0 bases and the J gene end by 7 bases; junction bases not matched to a gene: 5. The V gene's germline CDR1 is SEHNR and CDR2 FQNEAQ (reference sequence). CDR3 DNA: TGTGCCAGCAGCTTAGCCCAGGGGGCTATTGAGCAGTACTTC. Its protein product is CASSLAQGAIEQYF.

The genes are TRBV29-1 and TRBJ2-1; the D is unclear. Trimming took 4 bases from V and 7 from J, leaving 11 bases between them. The CDR3 sequence is 12 residues long. CDR1 and CDR2 from the germline V gene are SQVTM and ANQGSEA. The CDR3 sequence is CSVAPVANEQFF. The CDR3 nucleotides are TGCAGCGTTGCTCCGGTCGCGAATGAGCAGTTCTTC.

The V gene is TRBV6-4, the J gene TRBJ2-2; TRBD2 matches at 7 bases. The germline V gene encodes CDR1 MRHNA and CDR2 SNTAGT. V dropped 3 bases and J dropped 5; count of bases not matched to a gene: 9. This CDR3 contains 16 residues. CDR3 amino acids: CASSEFGAGVTGELFF. The CDR3 DNA is TGTGCCAGCAGTGAATTTGGTGCGGGGGTGACCGGGGAGCTGTTTTTT.

The chain recombines TRBV4-2 with TRBJ2-7; 9 bases fit TRBD2. This CDR3 is built from 16 residues. Germline values: CDR1 LGHNA, CDR2 YNFKEQ. Trimming took 0 bases from V and 5 from J; bases not matched to a gene: 8. CDR3 sequence: CASSQDSAGGRHEQYF. Written as DNA, the CDR3 is TGTGCCAGCAGCCAAGATAGTGCGGGGGGGAGGCACGAGCAGTACTTC.

The CDR3: CASSVGQGNARLNTEAFF. The CDR3 DNA reads as TGTGCCAGCAGCGTGGGACAGGGGAACGCTAGATTGAACACTGAAGCTTTCTTT. The chain uses TRBV9 and TRBJ1-1; the match to TRBD1 covers 10 bases. V lost 2 bases and J lost 0; bases outside the gene matches: 10. Germline CDR1 reads SGDLS; CDR2 reads YYNGEE. The CDR3 loop spans 18 amino acids.

This chain connects TRBV7-6 to TRBJ1-5; 8 positions agree with TRBD1. The CDR3 covers 14 residues. The germline gives CDR1 SGHVS, CDR2 FNYEAQ. The V and J ends lost 1 base and 7 bases, in that order; junction bases with no gene match: 3. CDR3 sequence: CASSLDRGGQPQHF. CDR3 DNA sequence: TGTGCCAGCAGCTTAGACAGGGGGGGGCAGCCCCAGCATTTT.

This clone appeared a few times. This chain uses TRBV29-1 with TRBJ1-4; 8 bases agree with TRBD1. Germline CDR1 and CDR2: SQVTM and ANQGSEA. The CDR3 consists of 14 residues. V gave up 6 bases and J gave up 3 bases; unmatched junction bases: 6. CDR3 nucleotides: TGCAGCGTCCGGGGACAGGAATCTAATGAAAAACTGTTTTTT. It translates to CSVRGQESNEKLFF.

The chain joins TRBV5-1 to TRBJ2-3, with 8 bases fitting TRBD1. J was trimmed by 10 bases and V by 4 bases; bases with no gene match: 8. Per the germline V gene, CDR1 is SGHRS and CDR2 is YFSETQ. The CDR3 totals 13 residues. CDR3 DNA: TGCGCCAGCAGCGCCCGACAGGGGATGGCGCAGTATTTT. Residues: CASSARQGMAQYF. Combining the CDR3 with reference TRBV5-1 and TRBJ2-3 gives the whole variable domain KAGVTQTPRYLIKTRGQQVTLSCSPISGHRSVSWYQQTPGQGLQFLFEYFSETQRNKGNFPGRFSGRQFSNSRSEMNVSTLELGDSALYLCASSARQGMAQYFGPGTRLTVL.

The chain couples TRBV7-3 to TRBJ1-5, with D hard to call. Germline-derived CDR1 and CDR2 are SGHTA and FQGTGA. The length of the CDR3 is 13 residues. Trimming removed 4 bases from V and 4 bases from J, with 8 bases in between. The CDR3 is CASSSDWNQPQHF. CDR3 in DNA: TGTGCCAGCAGCTCCGACTGGAATCAGCCCCAGCATTTT.

On this clone itself: At one of its ends the junction is not consistent with the germline gene, which may arise from a read error. V is TRBV7-9 and J is TRBJ2-3; 8 bases are a match to TRBD1. The CDR3 runs 12 residues. Germline-derived CDR1 and CDR2 are SEHNR and FQNEAQ (reference sequence). The CDR3 sequence: CSSSSGQGTQYF. The CDR3 DNA reads as TGTTCCAGCAGCAGCGGACAGGGCACGCAGTATTTT.

This clone was found once. The chain links TRBV5-1 to TRBJ2-7; 7 nucleotides agree with TRBD1. Losses at the gene ends were 0 bases for V and 5 bases for J; bases not matched to a gene: 5. Per the germline V gene, CDR1 is SGHRS and CDR2 is YFSETQ. The CDR3 totals 14 residues. CDR3 in amino acids: CASSLGQGGNEQYF. CDR3 coding DNA: TGCGCCAGCAGCTTGGGACAGGGTGGAAACGAGCAGTACTTC.

There are a few counts of this clone. V and J are TRBV10-2 and TRBJ1-3, with D possibly TRBD1 on 6 matching bases. The CDR3 contains 14 residues. V lost 6 bases and J 2 bases, leaving 11 bases between the germline ends. CDR1 is WSHSY and CDR2 is SAAADI in the germline V gene. In DNA form, the CDR3 reads TGCGCCAGCAGGGGGGACAACGCTGGAAACACCATATATTTT. It translates to CASRGDNAGNTIYF.